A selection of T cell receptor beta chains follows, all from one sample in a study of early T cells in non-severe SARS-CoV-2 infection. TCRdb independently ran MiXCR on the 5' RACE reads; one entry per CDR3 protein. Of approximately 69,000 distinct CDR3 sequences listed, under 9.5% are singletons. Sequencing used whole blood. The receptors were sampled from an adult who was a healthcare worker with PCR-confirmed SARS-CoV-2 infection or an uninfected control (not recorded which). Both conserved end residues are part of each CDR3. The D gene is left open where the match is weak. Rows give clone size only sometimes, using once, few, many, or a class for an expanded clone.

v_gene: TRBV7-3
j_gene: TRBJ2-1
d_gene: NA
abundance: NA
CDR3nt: TGTGCCAGCAGCTTCCCGGGGACGGACAATGAGCAGTTCTTC
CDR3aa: CASSFPGTDNEQFF

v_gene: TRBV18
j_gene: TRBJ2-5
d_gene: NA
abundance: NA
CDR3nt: TGTGCCAGCTCACCAAGGGCAACGCGAGGTGAAGAGACCCAGTACTTC
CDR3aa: CASSPRATRGEETQYF

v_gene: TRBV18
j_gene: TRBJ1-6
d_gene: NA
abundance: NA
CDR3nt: TGTGCCAGCTCTCCCGACGGAGATTCACCCCTCCACTTT
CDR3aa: CASSPDGDSPLHF

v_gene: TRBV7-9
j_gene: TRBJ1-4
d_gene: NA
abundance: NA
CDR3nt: TGTGCCAGCAGCTCGTTAGATGGGGGGACCTCGGTTTCTACTAATGAAAAACTGTTTTTT
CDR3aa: CASSSLDGGTSVSTNEKLFF

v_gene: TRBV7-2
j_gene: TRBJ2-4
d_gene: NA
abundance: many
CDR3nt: TGTGCCAGCAGCTTAGTGGTGGGGGATAGCAAAAACATTCAGTACTTC
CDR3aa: CASSLVVGDSKNIQYF

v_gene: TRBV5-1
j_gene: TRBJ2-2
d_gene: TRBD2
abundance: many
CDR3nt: TGCGCCAGCCTAGCGGGGGGACCATACACCGGGGAGCTGTTTTTT
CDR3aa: CASLAGGPYTGELFF

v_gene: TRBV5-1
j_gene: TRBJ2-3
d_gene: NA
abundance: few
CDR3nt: TGCGCCAGCAGCTTGGGGGCCCCAGCAGATACGCAGTATTTT
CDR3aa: CASSLGAPADTQYF

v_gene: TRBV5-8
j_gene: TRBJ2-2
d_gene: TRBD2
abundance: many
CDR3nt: TGTGCCAGCAGTTCCCGGGAGGCTACCGGGGAGCTGTTTTTT
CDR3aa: CASSSREATGELFF

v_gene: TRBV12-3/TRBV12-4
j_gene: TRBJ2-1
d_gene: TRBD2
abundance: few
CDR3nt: TGTGCCAGCAGTCTTATAGCGGGAGATCTTACAATGAGTAATAAGCAGTTCTTC
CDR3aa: CASSLIAGDLTMSNKQFF

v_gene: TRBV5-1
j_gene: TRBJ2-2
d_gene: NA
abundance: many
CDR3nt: TGCGCTTCCGGGGTAGCTCCGAACACCGGGGAGCTGTTTTTT
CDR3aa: CASGVAPNTGELFF

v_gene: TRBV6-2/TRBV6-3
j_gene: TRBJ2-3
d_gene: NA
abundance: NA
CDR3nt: TGTGCCACCAGGGGGGGCAGCACAGATACGCAGTATTTT
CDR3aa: CATRGGSTDTQYF

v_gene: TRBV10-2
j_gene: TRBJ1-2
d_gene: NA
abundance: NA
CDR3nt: TGCGCCAGCAGGGCTGCTAACTATGGCTACACCTTC
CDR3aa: CASRAANYGYTF

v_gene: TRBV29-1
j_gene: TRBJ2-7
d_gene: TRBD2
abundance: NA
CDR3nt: TGCAGCGTTGGCGTGAGCGGGAGAGGGGAGCAGTACTTC
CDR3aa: CSVGVSGRGEQYF

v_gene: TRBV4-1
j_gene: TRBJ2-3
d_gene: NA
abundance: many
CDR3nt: TGCGCCAGCAGCCAAGATTTCCCGGGAGTAAGCACAGATACGCAGTATTTT
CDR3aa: CASSQDFPGVSTDTQYF

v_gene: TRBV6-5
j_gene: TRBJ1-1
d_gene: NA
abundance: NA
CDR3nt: TGTGCCAGCAGTTCCCCAAACAGGGAAGTTAGGGGCACTGAAGCTTTCTTT
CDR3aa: CASSSPNREVRGTEAFF

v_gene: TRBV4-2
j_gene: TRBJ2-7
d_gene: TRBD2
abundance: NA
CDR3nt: TGTGCCAGCAGCCAAGAGGTCGGCGGGAGGGCTTCCTACGAGCAGTACTTC
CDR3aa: CASSQEVGGRASYEQYF

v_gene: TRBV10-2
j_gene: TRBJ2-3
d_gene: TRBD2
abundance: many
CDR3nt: TGCGCCAGCAGGCCGGGGGGGACAGATACGCAGTATTTT
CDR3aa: CASRPGGTDTQYF

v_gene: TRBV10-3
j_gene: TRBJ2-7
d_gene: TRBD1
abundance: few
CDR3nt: TGTGCCATCAGCGGACAGGCCTACGAGCAGTACTTC
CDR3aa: CAISGQAYEQYF

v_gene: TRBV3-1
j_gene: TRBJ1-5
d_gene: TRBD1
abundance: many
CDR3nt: TGTGCCAGCACCCAGGGACAGAGCAATCAGCCCCAGCATTTT
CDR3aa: CASTQGQSNQPQHF

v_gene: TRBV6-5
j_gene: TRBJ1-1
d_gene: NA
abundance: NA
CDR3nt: TGTGCCAGCAGTTACAAGGGGTTATGGGGCCCCATGAACACTGAAGCTTTCTTT
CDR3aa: CASSYKGLWGPMNTEAFF

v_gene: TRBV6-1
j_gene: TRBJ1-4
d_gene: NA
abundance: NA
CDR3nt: TGTGCCACCCCCGGAGGAAGCTCAACTAATGAAAAACTGTTTTTT
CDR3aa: CATPGGSSTNEKLFF

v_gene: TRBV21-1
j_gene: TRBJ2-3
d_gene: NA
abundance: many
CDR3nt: TGTGCCAGCAGCAAGGTTTACAGGGTGGGGGGCACAGATACGCAGTATTTT
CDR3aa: CASSKVYRVGGTDTQYF

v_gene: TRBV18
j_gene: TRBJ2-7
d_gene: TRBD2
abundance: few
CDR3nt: TGTGCCAGCTCACCGACGGGACTAGAATACGAGCAGTACTTC
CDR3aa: CASSPTGLEYEQYF

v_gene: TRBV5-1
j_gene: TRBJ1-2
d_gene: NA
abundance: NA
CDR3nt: TGCGCCAGCAGCCCTGGGACATCTACTTATGGCTACACCTTC
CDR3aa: CASSPGTSTYGYTF

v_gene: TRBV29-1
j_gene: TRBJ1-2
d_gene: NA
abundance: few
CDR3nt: TGCAGCGTTGAAACAGGGAACTATGGCTACACCTTC
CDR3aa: CSVETGNYGYTF

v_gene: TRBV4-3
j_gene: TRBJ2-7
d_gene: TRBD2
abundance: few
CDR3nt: TGCGCCAGCAGCCAAGCCGCGGGAGGGTGGAACGAGCAGTACTTC
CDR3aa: CASSQAAGGWNEQYF

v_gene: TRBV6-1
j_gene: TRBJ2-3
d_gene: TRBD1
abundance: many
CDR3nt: TGTGCCAGCAGTCCTCGACAGGGGGCAGATACGCAGTATTTT
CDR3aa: CASSPRQGADTQYF

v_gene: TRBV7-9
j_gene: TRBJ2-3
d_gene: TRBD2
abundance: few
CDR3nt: TGTGCCAGCAGCGCTCGACTAGCGGGAGGGCCTCGAAATACGCAGTATTTT
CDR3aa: CASSARLAGGPRNTQYF